This TCR beta chain was observed in a study of spatial heterogeneity in lung cancer. As for the study in general: The count of detected beta-chain sequences consistently exceeded that of alpha-chain sequences.

This clonotype came up many times. At one boundary the junction diverges from the germline segment, which might be a read error. This CDR3 is 12 amino acids long. Germline CDR1 is SQVTM and CDR2 is ANQGSEA. Every individual TCR cDNA molecule carried its own unique molecular identifier, which allowed correction of PCR and sequencing errors. One entry per CDR3 protein, called by TCRdb with MiXCR from the 5' RACE reads. The sample consists of about 80,000 distinct CDR3 sequences, approximately 8.1% of them appearing once. Time point reported: sample taken at primary tumor resection. Whole RNA came from tumor, nontumor lung or frozen PBMC and was sequenced without being sorted.

This TCR came from a male donor with early-stage non-small cell lung cancer. This chain connects TRBV29-1 to TRBJ2-7; 8 nucleotides line up with TRBD1. This specimen was PBMCs, taken at surgery. In DNA form, the CDR3 reads TGCAGCGCCGAAGGGCCAGGGGGCCCCGTCCTATTC. It codes for CSAEGPGGPVLF.